The T cell receptor beta chain under discussion was sequenced for a study of T-cell reconstitution after alpha-beta-depleted transplantation in children. General study results and limits: From newly produced T cells came most of the T-cell counts and diversity one year after transplant. After transplant, at about two months, alpha-beta T cells were reportedly derived from several hundred expanded graft clones. Recipient T cells and thymic progenitors that survived gave rise to the high TCRbeta diversity observed at day 60 in some patients.

Unique molecular identifiers were used to barcode this TCRbeta library. MiXCR was run by TCRdb on the PCR reads, yielding one entry per CDR3 protein. The repertoire includes roughly 240,000 distinct CDR3 sequences, around 7.5% of them detected once, and approximately 6% sits in the top ten. This CDR3 has 15 residues. Germline V lookup: CDR1 LGHNA, CDR2 YNFKEQ. J lost 5 bases, V lost 4 bases, and 8 bases had no gene match. Many counts were recorded for this clonotype. Antigen unknown. The sequence was obtained from a male patient between 5 and 17 years old who had a stem cell transplant for acute lymphoblastic leukemia, so the T cells may come from the graft donor. The chain has TRBV4-2 and TRBJ2-5; 9 positions match TRBD2. The material was PBMCs, mostly from graft donor cells, obtained 180 days after TCRalphabeta/CD19-depleted stem cell transplant. CDR3 sequence: CASSLVAGAGETQYF. The CDR3 nucleotides read TGTGCCAGCAGCCTCGTAGCGGGAGCTGGGGAGACCCAGTACTTC.